These T cell receptor beta chains were read from a single sample in a study of long-term antiretroviral therapy in people with HIV. Clones were sequenced by immunoSEQ multiplex PCR, and TCRdb holds only the in-frame ones, with some missing. The sample has fewer than 30,000 clones, roughly 80% seen once. Sequences were derived from unsorted PBMCs, sampled 1.1 years before starting antiretroviral therapy. The receptor set was obtained from a woman in her twenties or thirties with HIV. Each CDR3 is given with its conserved first and last residue. D genes are given only for firm matches. Rows give clone size only sometimes, using once, few, many, or a class for an expanded clone.

size,J,D,length,V,DNA,CDR3
NA,TRBJ1-2,TRBD1,15,TRBV5-1,TGCGCCAGCAGCTTCGAGGCCGGGACAGCCTATGGCTACACCTTC,CASSFEAGTAYGYTF
NA,TRBJ2-3,NA,15,TRBV10-3,TGTGCCATCAGTTACCGGGACCCATCTACCGATACGCAGTATTTT,CAISYRDPSTDTQYF
NA,TRBJ2-2,NA,12,TRBV7-3,TGTGCCAGCAGCTTAAGTGCCGGGGAGCTGTTTTTT,CASSLSAGELFF
NA,TRBJ1-1,NA,13,TRBV19,TGTGCCAGTAGTATTAGAGGAGGCACTGAAGCTTTCTTT,CASSIRGGTEAFF
NA,TRBJ1-3,NA,13,TRBV7-2,TGTGCCAGCAGCCCCACCGGAGGAAACACCATATATTTT,CASSPTGGNTIYF
NA,TRBJ1-1,NA,12,TRBV9,TGTGCCAGCAGCCGTAGCGGCACTGAAGCTTTCTTT,CASSRSGTEAFF
NA,TRBJ1-2,NA,13,TRBV2,TGTGCCAGCAGTGAATCAGGGGTCTATGGCTACACCTTC,CASSESGVYGYTF
once,TRBJ1-1,NA,19,TRBV5-4,TGTGCCAGCAGCTTCCCTGCCATCACCGGCCCTTACATGAACACTGAAGCTTTCTTT,CASSFPAITGPYMNTEAFF
NA,TRBJ2-2,TRBD2,15,TRBV19,TGTGCCAGTAGTCCGCCCGGGACTAGTATAGGGGAGCTGTTTTTT,CASSPPGTSIGELFF
NA,TRBJ1-1,NA,13,TRBV27,TGTGCCAGCAAGCGTGACAGAAGCACTGAAGCTTTCTTT,CASKRDRSTEAFF